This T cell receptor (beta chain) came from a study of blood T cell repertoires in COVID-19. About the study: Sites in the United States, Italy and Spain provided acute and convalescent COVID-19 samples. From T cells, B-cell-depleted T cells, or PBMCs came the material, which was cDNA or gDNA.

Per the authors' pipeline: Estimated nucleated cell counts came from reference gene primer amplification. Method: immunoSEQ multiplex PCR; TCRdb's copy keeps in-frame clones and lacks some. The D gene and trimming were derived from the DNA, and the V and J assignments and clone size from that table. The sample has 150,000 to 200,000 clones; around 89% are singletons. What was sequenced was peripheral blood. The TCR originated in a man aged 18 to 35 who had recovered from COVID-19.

In DNA, the CDR3 is TGTGCCAGCAGCTTAGAGTTAGCGGGCAACAATGAGCAGTTCTTC. It encodes CASSLELAGNNEQFF. The J gene is TRBJ2-1, the V gene TRBV7-2, with 7 bases lining up with TRBD2. There are 15 residues in the CDR3. The ends lost 1 base at V and 5 bases at J; junction bases unmatched: 5. Germline-derived CDR1 and CDR2 are SGHTA and FQGNSA. The full variable domain, completed using reference TRBV7-2 and TRBJ2-1, is GAGVSQSPSNKVTEKGKDVELRCDPISGHTALYWYRQSLGQGLEFLIYFQGNSAPDKSGLPSDRFSAERTGGSVSTLTIQRTQQEDSAVYLCASSLELAGNNEQFFGPGTRLTVL.